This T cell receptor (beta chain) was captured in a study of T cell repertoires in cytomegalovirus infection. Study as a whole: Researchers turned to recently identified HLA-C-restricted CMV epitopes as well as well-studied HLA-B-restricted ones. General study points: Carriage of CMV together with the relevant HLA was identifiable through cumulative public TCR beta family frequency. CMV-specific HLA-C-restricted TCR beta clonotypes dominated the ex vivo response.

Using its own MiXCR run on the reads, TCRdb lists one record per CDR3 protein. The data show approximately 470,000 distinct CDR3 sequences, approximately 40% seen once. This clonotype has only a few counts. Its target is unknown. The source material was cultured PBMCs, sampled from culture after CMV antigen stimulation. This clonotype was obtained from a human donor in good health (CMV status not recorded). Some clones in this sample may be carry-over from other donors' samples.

CDR3 loop: CASSPFPDRSRSGANVLTF. The CDR3 DNA reads as TGTGCCAGCAGTCCCTTTCCGGACAGGTCACGCTCTGGGGCCAACGTCCTGACTTTC. The rearrangement uses TRBV2 and TRBJ2-6, with 7 bases fitting TRBD1. Trimming at V came to 5 bases and at J to 0 bases, leaving 13 bases not matched to a gene. CDR3 length: 19 amino acids. Germline lookup yields CDR1 SNHLY and CDR2 FYNNEI.